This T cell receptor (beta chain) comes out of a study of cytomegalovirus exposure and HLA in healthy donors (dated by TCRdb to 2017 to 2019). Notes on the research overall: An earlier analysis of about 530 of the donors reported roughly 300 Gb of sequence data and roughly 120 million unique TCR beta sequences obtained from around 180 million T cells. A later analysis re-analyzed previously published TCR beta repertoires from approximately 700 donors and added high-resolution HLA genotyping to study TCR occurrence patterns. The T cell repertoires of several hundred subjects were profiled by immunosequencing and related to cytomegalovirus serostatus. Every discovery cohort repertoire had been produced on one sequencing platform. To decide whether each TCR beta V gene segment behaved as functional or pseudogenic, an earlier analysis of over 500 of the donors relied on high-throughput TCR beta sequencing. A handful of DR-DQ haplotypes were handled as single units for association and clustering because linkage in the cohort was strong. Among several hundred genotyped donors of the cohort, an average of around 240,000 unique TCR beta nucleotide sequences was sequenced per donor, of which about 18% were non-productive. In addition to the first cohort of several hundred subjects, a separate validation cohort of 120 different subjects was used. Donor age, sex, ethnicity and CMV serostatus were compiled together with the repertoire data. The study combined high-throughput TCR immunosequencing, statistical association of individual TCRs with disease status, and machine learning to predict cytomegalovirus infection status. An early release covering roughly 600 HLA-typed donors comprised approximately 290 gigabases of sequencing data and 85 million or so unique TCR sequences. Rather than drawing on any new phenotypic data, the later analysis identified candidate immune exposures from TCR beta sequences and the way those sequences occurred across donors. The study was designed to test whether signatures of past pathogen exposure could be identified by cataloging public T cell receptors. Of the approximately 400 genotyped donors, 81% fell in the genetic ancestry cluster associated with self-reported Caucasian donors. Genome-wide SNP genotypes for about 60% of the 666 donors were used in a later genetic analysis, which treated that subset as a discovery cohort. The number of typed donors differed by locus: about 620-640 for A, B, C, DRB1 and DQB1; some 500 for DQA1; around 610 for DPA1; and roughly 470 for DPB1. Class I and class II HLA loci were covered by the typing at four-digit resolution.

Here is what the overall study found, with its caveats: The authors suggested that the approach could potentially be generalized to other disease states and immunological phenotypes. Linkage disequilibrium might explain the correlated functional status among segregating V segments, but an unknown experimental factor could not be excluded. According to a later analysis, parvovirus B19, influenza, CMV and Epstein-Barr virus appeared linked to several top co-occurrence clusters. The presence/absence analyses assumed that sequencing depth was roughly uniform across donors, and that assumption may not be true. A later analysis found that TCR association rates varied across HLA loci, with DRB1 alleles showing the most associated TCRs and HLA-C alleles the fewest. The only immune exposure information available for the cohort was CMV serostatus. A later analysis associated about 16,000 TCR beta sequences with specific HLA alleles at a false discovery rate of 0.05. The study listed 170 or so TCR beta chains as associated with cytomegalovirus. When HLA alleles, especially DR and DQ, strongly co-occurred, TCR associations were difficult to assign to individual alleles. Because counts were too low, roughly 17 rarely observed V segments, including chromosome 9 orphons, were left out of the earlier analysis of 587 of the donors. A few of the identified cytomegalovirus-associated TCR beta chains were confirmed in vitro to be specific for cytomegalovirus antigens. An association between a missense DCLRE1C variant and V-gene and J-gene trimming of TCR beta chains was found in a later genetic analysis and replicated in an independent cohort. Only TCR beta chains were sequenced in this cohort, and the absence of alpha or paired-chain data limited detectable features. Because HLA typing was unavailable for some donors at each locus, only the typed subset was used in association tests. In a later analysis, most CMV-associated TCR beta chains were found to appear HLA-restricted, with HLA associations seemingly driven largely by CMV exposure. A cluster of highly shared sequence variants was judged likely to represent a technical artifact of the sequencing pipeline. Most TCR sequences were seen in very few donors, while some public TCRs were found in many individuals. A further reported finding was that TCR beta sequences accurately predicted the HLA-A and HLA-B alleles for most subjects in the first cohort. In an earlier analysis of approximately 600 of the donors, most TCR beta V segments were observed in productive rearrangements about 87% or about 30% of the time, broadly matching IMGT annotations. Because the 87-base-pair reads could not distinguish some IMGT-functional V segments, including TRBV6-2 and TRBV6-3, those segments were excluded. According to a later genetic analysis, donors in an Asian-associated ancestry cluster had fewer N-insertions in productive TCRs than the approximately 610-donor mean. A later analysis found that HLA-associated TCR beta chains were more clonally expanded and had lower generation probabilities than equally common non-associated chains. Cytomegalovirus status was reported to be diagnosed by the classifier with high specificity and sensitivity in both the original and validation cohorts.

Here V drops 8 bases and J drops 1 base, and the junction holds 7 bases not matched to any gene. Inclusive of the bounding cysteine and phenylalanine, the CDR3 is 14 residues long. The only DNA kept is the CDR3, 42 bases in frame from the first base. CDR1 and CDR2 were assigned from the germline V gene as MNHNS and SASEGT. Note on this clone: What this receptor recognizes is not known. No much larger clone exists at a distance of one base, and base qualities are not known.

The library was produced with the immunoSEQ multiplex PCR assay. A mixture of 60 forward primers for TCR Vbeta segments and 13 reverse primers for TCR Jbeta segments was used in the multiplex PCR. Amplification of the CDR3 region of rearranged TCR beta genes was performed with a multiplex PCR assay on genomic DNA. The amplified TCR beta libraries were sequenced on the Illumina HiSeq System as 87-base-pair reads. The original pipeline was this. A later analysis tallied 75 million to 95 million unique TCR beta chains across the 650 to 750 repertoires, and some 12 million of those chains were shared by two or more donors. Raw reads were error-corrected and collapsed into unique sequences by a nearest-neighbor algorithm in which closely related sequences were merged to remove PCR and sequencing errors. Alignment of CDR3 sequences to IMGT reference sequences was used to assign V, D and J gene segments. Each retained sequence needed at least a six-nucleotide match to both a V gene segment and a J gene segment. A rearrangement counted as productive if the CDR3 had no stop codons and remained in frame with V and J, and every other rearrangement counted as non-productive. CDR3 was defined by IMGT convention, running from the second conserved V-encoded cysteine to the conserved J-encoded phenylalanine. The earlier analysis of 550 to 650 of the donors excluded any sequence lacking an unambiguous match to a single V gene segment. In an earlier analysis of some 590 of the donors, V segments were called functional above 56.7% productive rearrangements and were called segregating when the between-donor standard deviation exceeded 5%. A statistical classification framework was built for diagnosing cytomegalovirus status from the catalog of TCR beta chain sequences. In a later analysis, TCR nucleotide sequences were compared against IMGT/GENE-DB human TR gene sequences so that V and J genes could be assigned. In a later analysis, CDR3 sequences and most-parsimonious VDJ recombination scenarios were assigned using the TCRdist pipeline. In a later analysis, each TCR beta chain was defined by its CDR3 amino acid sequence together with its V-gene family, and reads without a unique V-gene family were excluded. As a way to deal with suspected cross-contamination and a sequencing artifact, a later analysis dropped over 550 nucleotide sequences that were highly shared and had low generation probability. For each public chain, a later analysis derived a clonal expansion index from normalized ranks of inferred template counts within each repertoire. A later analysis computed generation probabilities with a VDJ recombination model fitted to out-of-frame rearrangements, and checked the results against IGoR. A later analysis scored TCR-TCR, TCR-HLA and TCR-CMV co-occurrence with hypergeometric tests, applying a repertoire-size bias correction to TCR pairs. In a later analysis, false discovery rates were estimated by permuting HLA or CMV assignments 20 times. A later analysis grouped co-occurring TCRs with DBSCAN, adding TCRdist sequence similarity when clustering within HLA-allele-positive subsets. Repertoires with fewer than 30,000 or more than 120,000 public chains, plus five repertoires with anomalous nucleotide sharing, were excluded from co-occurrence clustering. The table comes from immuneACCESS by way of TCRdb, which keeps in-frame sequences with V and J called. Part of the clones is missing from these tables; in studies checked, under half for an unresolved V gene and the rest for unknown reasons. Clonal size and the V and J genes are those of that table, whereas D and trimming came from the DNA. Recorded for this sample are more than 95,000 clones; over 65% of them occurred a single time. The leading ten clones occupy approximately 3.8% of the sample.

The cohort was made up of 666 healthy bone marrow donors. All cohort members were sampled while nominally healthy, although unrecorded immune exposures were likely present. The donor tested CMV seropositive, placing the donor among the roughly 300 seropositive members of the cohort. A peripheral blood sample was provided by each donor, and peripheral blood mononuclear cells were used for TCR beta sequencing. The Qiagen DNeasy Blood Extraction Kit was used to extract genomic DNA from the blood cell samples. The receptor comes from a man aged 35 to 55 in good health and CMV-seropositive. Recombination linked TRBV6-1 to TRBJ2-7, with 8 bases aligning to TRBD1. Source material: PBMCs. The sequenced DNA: TGTGCCAGCGGAACCGACAGGGGTTCCTACGAGCAGTACTTC. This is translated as CASGTDRGSYEQYF.